What follows is one TCR beta chain and its context. The data were obtained in a study of blood T cell repertoires in COVID-19. The method was immunoSEQ multiplex PCR; TCRdb's version includes in-frame clones alone and lacks a portion of them. Of around 140,000 clones in the sample, approximately 81% were seen once. The germline V gene has CDR1 SGDLS and CDR2 YYNGEE. The CDR3 has 17 residues. Germline trimming cut 3 bases from V and 0 bases from J; bases unmatched to any gene: 8. The gene calls are TRBV9 and TRBJ2-2; 7 nucleotides line up with TRBD1. This clonotype was sampled from a human donor in a cohort sampled during active COVID-19. The sequencing input was peripheral blood. Here the CDR3 reads CASSDRRQGANTGELFF. The CDR3 nucleotides read TGTGCCAGCAGCGACAGAAGACAGGGCGCGAACACCGGGGAGCTGTTTTTT.